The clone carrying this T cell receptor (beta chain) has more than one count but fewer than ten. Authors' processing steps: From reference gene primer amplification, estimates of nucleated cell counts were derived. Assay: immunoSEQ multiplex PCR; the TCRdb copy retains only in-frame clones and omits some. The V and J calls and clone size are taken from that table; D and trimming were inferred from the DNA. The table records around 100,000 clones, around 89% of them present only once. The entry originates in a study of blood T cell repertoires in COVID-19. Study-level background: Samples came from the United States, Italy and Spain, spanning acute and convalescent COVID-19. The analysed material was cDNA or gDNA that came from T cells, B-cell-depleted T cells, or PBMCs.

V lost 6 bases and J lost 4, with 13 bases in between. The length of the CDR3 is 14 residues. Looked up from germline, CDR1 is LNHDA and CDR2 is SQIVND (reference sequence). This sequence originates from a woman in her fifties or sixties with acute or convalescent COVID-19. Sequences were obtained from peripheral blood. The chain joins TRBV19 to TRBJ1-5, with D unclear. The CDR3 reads CASSSLGRNQPQHF. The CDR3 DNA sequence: TGTGCCAGTAGCTCCTTGGGCAGGAATCAGCCCCAGCATTTT.